The 10 T cell receptor beta chains presented below share a single source sample, sequenced in a study of blood T cell repertoires in COVID-19. Some clones are missing from TCRdb's copy, which holds only in-frame ones; the method was immunoSEQ multiplex PCR. Counted here are tens of thousands of clones, around 80% occurring once; the ten biggest clones make up 16%. The specimen was peripheral blood. These TCRs come from an older man with acute or convalescent COVID-19.

This clone was seen more than once but under ten times. The chain recombines TRBV19 with TRBJ1-5; D is possibly TRBD1 (5 bases). V shed 1 base and J shed 0 bases, with 13 bases lying between them. CDR1 is LNHDA and CDR2 is SQIVND in the germline V gene (reference sequence). This CDR3 comprises 17 residues. CDR3 sequence: CASSIVALGGSNQPQHF. The CDR3 nucleotides are TGTGCCAGTAGTATAGTTGCCCTGGGGGGTAGCAATCAGCCCCAGCATTTT.

By frequency in the sample, this clone is hyperexpanded. CDR3: CASSFTEVYGYTF. The DNA of the CDR3 is TGTGCCAGCAGCTTCACAGAAGTCTATGGCTACACCTTC. The chain links TRBV7-9 to TRBJ1-2; the D is unclear. Germline V gene data show CDR1 as SEHNR and CDR2 as FQNEAQ (reference sequence). The V and J ends lost 3 bases and 4 bases respectively, with 9 bases between them. The CDR3 covers 13 residues. Combining the CDR3 with reference TRBV7-9 and TRBJ1-2 gives the whole variable domain DTGVSQNPRHKITKRGQNVTFRCDPISEHNRLYWYRQTLGQGPEFLTYFQNEAQLEKSRLLSDRFSAERPKGSFSTLEIQRTEQGDSAMYLCASSFTEVYGYTFGSGTRLTVV.

The rearrangement joins TRBV24-1 to TRBJ2-1, with TRBD2 identical over 13 bases. The CDR3 contains 20 residues. Per germline, CDR1 KGHDR and CDR2 SFDVKD. After removal of 2 bases from V and 1 base from J, the junction contained 10 bases not matched to a gene. CDR3 in DNA: TGTGCCACCAGTGATTCCCGTCGGACTAGCGGGAGCACTTCCTACAATGAGCAGTTCTTC. Protein: CATSDSRRTSGSTSYNEQFF.

The V call is TRBV7-9, the J call TRBJ2-5; 8 positions agree with TRBD2. The J segment lost 5 bases and the V segment lost 7 bases, leaving 12 bases of the junction unmatched. Looked up from germline, CDR1 is SEHNR and CDR2 is FQNEAQ (reference sequence). This CDR3 has 15 amino acids. The CDR3 DNA sequence: TGTGCCAGCACCGACTTTTCTAGCGGGCGGGAGACCCAGTACTTC. This encodes CASTDFSSGRETQYF.

The chain joins TRBV11-2 to TRBJ1-1; 7 bases are a match to TRBD1. The CDR3 length is 17 residues. CDR1 and CDR2 (germline): SGHAT, FQNNGV. Trimming took 5 bases from V and 2 from J; bases not matched to a gene: 14. The CDR3 loop reads CASSHNRGRGTNTEAFF. The CDR3 DNA reads as TGTGCCAGCAGCCATAACCGCGGCAGGGGGACAAACACTGAAGCTTTCTTT.

The CDR3, as DNA: TGTGCCAGTAGTAATTTCCGAGAGACCCAGTACTTC. This sequence encodes CASSNFRETQYF. This sequence joins TRBV19 and TRBJ2-5; D not certain. The V end was cut by 4 bases, the J end by 4 bases, with 7 bases between. CDR3 length: 12 amino acids. CDR1 and CDR2 (germline): LNHDA, SQIVND (reference sequence).

The CDR3 protein is CASSESNRPYNEQFF. The CDR3 coding sequence is TGCGCCAGCAGTGAGTCAAACAGGCCCTACAATGAGCAGTTCTTC. The chain uses TRBV10-1 and TRBJ2-1, with D perhaps TRBD1 (5 bases). Per the germline V gene, CDR1 is WNHNN and CDR2 is SYGVQD (reference sequence). There are 15 residues in the CDR3. Between the trimmed V and J ends, which lost 0 bases and 2 bases, there was a span of 8 bases.

V usage is TRBV20-1 and J usage is TRBJ2-7; D is unclear. With 6 bases removed from V and 0 bases from J, the gap between germline ends came to 6 bases. The length of the CDR3 is 11 residues. Germline loops: CDR1 DFQATT, CDR2 SNEGSKA (reference sequence). CDR3 bases: TGCAGTGCCTCTCCCTCCTACGAGCAGTACTTC. Encoded protein: CSASPSYEQYF.

This sequence joins TRBV7-9 and TRBJ2-7; 9 nucleotides line up with TRBD1. Germline values: CDR1 SEHNR, CDR2 FQNEAQ (reference sequence). This CDR3 comprises 19 residues. V lost 0 bases and J lost 3; bases outside the gene matches: 15. The CDR3, as DNA: TGTGCCAGCAGCTTAGCGGCCAGGCGGGAGACAGGGGGGATCTACGAGCAGTACTTC. The encoded protein is CASSLAARRETGGIYEQYF.

The rearrangement links TRBV10-2 to TRBJ1-5; D is perhaps TRBD1 (6 bases). This CDR3 contains 13 residues. Trimming took 7 bases from V and 6 from J, leaving 13 bases between them. Germline V gene sequence: CDR1 WSHSY, CDR2 SAAADI. The CDR3 DNA reads TGCGCCAGCAAACCGGGGGGCCGTCAGCCCCAGCATTTT. Translating gives CASKPGGRQPQHF.